This T cell receptor beta chain appears in the sequencing data of a study of early stage breast cancer tumors. Study background: About 70% of the 16 invasive tumors were ER+, PR+ and HER2-. Among roughly 12 ER+/PR+/HER2- tumors, eight were ductal, four lobular. The study's findings and limits: Tumors had 2 to 3-fold higher T cell density and higher clonality than adjacent normal breast tissue.

With regard to this clone: Antigen: not known.

Libraries were prepared by immunoSEQ multiplex PCR; TCRdb keeps only in-frame clonotypes and omits some of them. The data show fewer than 75,000 clones, approximately 80% seen once. CDR3 length equals 13 residues. Per the germline V gene, CDR1 is MDHEN and CDR2 is SYDVKM. V lost 6 bases and J 5 bases, leaving 13 bases between the germline ends. The chain combines TRBV28 with TRBJ2-5; tentative D call: TRBD2 (5 bases). What was sequenced was blood. This clonotype was obtained from a person between 30 and 45 years old with breast cancer. CDR3 DNA sequence: TGTGCCAGCAGACCAAACACGGGGGAGACCCAGTACTTC. It is translated as CASRPNTGETQYF.